This T cell receptor beta chain was obtained from a study of cytomegalovirus exposure and HLA in healthy donors. A note on this clone: What it binds is unknown.

PCR was performed using 60 Vbeta and 13 Jbeta primers. Under the authors' procedure: Later analysis identified tens of millions of unique TCR beta chains, roughly 11 million shared. Clones were sequenced by immunoSEQ multiplex PCR, and TCRdb holds only the in-frame ones, with some missing. D and trimming were read from the DNA, whereas the V and J calls and clone size are those reported in that table. Of 190,000 or so clones detected, 79% appear once; the ten largest clones hold approximately 0.39%. The germline V and J ends were trimmed by 5 bases and 8 bases, with 26 bases remaining between them. There are 17 residues in the CDR3. Germline-derived CDR1 and CDR2 are SGHDT and YYEEEE. The study, taken as a whole, reports: Reported results showed that the classifier diagnosed cytomegalovirus status with high specificity and sensitivity. Only CMV serostatus was available as immune exposure information.

The rearrangement links TRBV5-6 to TRBJ1-5; D is unresolved. This receptor was taken from a male donor in good health and CMV-seropositive. The sample comprised PBMCs. This chain's CDR3 is CASRPPRHPPVIKPQHF. Here the CDR3 DNA reads TGTGCCAGCAGGCCCCCGAGACACCCCCCAGTGATTAAGCCCCAGCATTTT.